Listed here are 18 T cell receptor beta chains from one sample, sequenced in a study of cytomegalovirus exposure and HLA in healthy donors. 60 Vbeta and 13 Jbeta primers were used in PCR. Libraries were prepared by immunoSEQ multiplex PCR; TCRdb keeps only in-frame clonotypes and omits some of them. This table holds 70,000 to 90,000 clones, roughly 82% found once. Sequenced input: PBMCs. These receptors were obtained from a male donor in good health and CMV-seropositive.

The rearrangement links TRBV7-2 to TRBJ1-2, with unresolved D. CDR3 size: 15 residues. The ends were cut back, 2 bases at V and 5 bases at J, with 15 bases in the middle. The germline V gene encodes CDR1 SGHTA and CDR2 FQGNSA. CDR3 DNA: TGTGCCAGCAGCTTAAGCTCACAGCAAATATATGGCTACACCTTC. Residues: CASSLSSQQIYGYTF.

The chain joins TRBV18 to TRBJ1-5; 11 positions agree with TRBD1. V lost 1 base and J lost 6; bases outside the gene matches: 5. Germline V gene data show CDR1 as KGHSH and CDR2 as LQKENI. The CDR3 has 16 residues. The CDR3 nucleotides read TGTGCCAGCTCACCACTTCGGACAGGGGGCAGTCAGCCCCAGCATTTT. Its protein product is CASSPLRTGGSQPQHF.

The table lists this clone with a count of one. V is TRBV7-2 and J is TRBJ1-1, with 7 bases fitting TRBD1. CDR1 SGHTA and CDR2 FQGNSA come from the germline V gene. Trimming at V came to 1 base and at J to 6 bases, leaving 8 bases not matched to a gene. This CDR3 spans 15 amino acids. The CDR3 region has the DNA TGTGCCAGCAGCTTAGTTCCAGGGGGAGAGCCTGAAGCTTTCTTT. This gives the protein CASSLVPGGEPEAFF.

The chain has TRBV6-5 and TRBJ2-1; TRBD2 aligns across 9 bases. This CDR3 has 15 amino acids. Germline CDR1 and CDR2: MNHEY and SVGAGI. V lost 1 base to trimming and J lost 8 bases; unmatched junction nucleotides: 6. DNA of the CDR3: TGTGCCAGCAGTTACTGGCTAGCGGGATTCTATGAGCAGTTCTTC. This gives the protein CASSYWLAGFYEQFF.

This chain connects TRBV4-2 to TRBJ2-6; D uncertain. Germline V gives CDR1 LGHNA, CDR2 YNFKEQ. The CDR3 is 17 residues long. V shed 0 bases and J shed 0 bases, with 9 bases lying between them. CDR3 loop: CASSQDQVDSGANVLTF. For the CDR3, the DNA is TGTGCCAGCAGCCAAGATCAGGTTGACTCTGGGGCCAACGTCCTGACTTTC.

This clone was recorded once. The chain is built from TRBV19 and TRBJ1-5; 9 bases are shared with TRBD1. The J segment lost 5 bases and the V segment lost 4 bases, leaving 6 bases of the junction unmatched. The CDR3 runs to 15 residues. Germline V gene lookup returns CDR1 LNHDA and CDR2 SQIVND (reference sequence). Written as DNA, the CDR3 is TGTGCCAGTAGTACGCCGGGACAGGGACATCAGCCCCAGCATTTT. Translation: CASSTPGQGHQPQHF.

The rearrangement joins TRBV6-5 to TRBJ2-2; no reliable D call. Germline CDR1 MNHEY, CDR2 SVGAGI. The V end was cut by 3 bases, the J end by 6 bases, with 14 bases between. The CDR3 length is 15 residues. The CDR3 is CASSYQRVGAGELFF. Here the CDR3 DNA reads TGTGCCAGCAGTTATCAGCGAGTCGGCGCCGGGGAGCTGTTTTTT.

The J gene is TRBJ1-2, the V gene TRBV30, with D possibly being TRBD1 (6 bases). Trimming took 2 bases from V and 4 from J, leaving 11 bases between them. The CDR3 extends over 13 amino acids. From germline, CDR1 is GTSNPN and CDR2 SVGIG (reference sequence). The CDR3: CAWSTGQIYGYTF. The CDR3 coding sequence is TGTGCCTGGAGTACTGGACAGATCTATGGCTACACCTTC.

The chain's CDR3 is CASTRGLHYEQYF. In DNA form, the CDR3 reads TGTGCCAGTACCAGGGGGCTTCACTACGAGCAGTACTTC. The V and J genes are TRBV30 and TRBJ2-7; 8 positions match TRBD1. This CDR3 contains 13 residues. The germline gives CDR1 GTSNPN, CDR2 SVGIG (reference sequence). The J segment lost 3 bases and the V segment lost 8 bases, leaving 9 bases of the junction unmatched.

The V and J genes are TRBV6-5 and TRBJ2-7, with 7 bases lining up with TRBD1. The germline V gene encodes CDR1 MNHEY and CDR2 SVGAGI. The CDR3 sequence is 15 residues long. V dropped 2 bases and J dropped 2; count of bases not matched to a gene: 6. CDR3 nucleotides: TGTGCCAGCAGTTACAAACAGGGGCGTACCTACGAGCAGTACTTC. This encodes CASSYKQGRTYEQYF.

V gene TRBV6-5 combines with J gene TRBJ1-1; 7 bases are a match to TRBD1. The V and J ends lost 5 bases and 10 bases, in that order; junction bases with no gene match: 13. CDR3 length: 14 residues. In germline, CDR1 is MNHEY, CDR2 SVGAGI. The CDR3 DNA reads as TGTGCCAGCAGTCCCTCGGGGGACAGTTTGGGAGCTTTCTTT. It encodes CASSPSGDSLGAFF.

The chain links TRBV5-1 to TRBJ2-3; TRBD2 agrees at 7 bases. The CDR3 is 15 amino acids. CDR1 SGHRS and CDR2 YFSETQ come from the germline V gene. Trimming removed 1 base from V and 0 bases from J; junction bases left unmatched: 2. The CDR3 loop reads CASSLRGDSTDTQYF. The CDR3 DNA reads as TGCGCCAGCAGCTTGCGGGGGGATAGCACAGATACGCAGTATTTT.

The chain carries TRBV9 and TRBJ1-6; perhaps TRBD1 as D (6 bases). The CDR3 runs to 14 residues. Germline V lookup: CDR1 SGDLS, CDR2 YYNGEE. V shed 4 bases and J shed 4 bases, with 9 bases lying between them. This CDR3 reads CASSLGQYNSPLHF. CDR3 sequence (DNA): TGTGCCAGCAGCCTCGGACAGTATAATTCACCCCTCCACTTT.

The CDR3 region has the DNA TGCAGTGGAGAGGCTTTCAATGAGCAGTTCTTC. It encodes CSGEAFNEQFF. V gene TRBV20-1 combines with J gene TRBJ2-1; D gene unclear. Germline values: CDR1 DFQATT, CDR2 SNEGSKA (reference sequence). Deletions cut 7 bases from V and 6 bases from J, with 10 bases between. The CDR3 is 11 amino acids.

V gene TRBV11-2 combines with J gene TRBJ2-1; 13 bases match TRBD2. CDR3 size: 17 residues. The J segment lost 0 bases and the V segment lost 5 bases, leaving 4 bases of the junction unmatched. CDR1 is SGHAT and CDR2 is FQNNGV in the germline V gene. The CDR3 DNA reads TGTGCCAGCAGCAGACTAGCGGGGGGCTCCTCCTACAATGAGCAGTTCTTC. It codes for CASSRLAGGSSYNEQFF.

The rearrangement joins TRBV30 to TRBJ1-5, with unresolved D. The CDR3 has 13 residues. V was pared by 5 bases and J by 1 base, with 9 bases between. Per germline, CDR1 GTSNPN and CDR2 SVGIG (reference sequence). CDR3 in amino acids: CAWSTESNQPQHF. The CDR3 bases are TGTGCCTGGTCTACCGAAAGCAATCAGCCCCAGCATTTT.

J is TRBJ1-2 and V is TRBV28; tentatively, D is TRBD1 (6 bases). Trimming took 2 bases from V and 6 from J, leaving 10 bases between them. The CDR3 contains 13 residues. Germline-derived CDR1 and CDR2 are MDHEN and SYDVKM. CDR3 coding DNA: TGTGCCAGCAGTTTAAGGACAGTTGATGGCTACACCTTC. Protein sequence: CASSLRTVDGYTF.

By share of the sample, this clone is large (0.1 to 1%). The identical CDR3 is also encoded by other nucleotide sequences in the sample. The chain has TRBV19 and TRBJ2-3, with TRBD2 matching 10 bases. There are 19 residues in the CDR3. With 2 bases clipped from V and 6 bases from J, the junction kept 17 bases outside the gene matches. Looked up from germline, CDR1 is LNHDA and CDR2 is SQIVND (reference sequence). CDR3 amino acids: CASSIRAPLAGEFWDTQYF. CDR3 DNA: TGTGCCAGTAGTATAAGGGCGCCCCTAGCGGGAGAGTTTTGGGATACGCAGTATTTT.